The following is a T cell receptor (beta chain) sequence with its context. This sample stems from a study of blood T cell repertoires in COVID-19. Study-level background: T cells, B-cell-depleted T cells, or PBMCs supplied cDNA or gDNA.

This CDR3 spans 17 amino acids. Germline CDR1 is SNHLY and CDR2 is FYNNEI. Germline trimming cut 2 bases from V and 1 base from J; bases unmatched to any gene: 4. Per the original methods: Researchers report that nucleated cell counts were estimated from reference gene primer amplification. This table comes from immunoSEQ multiplex PCR, and its TCRdb copy is limited to in-frame clones, with some not included. Clonal size and the V and J genes are those of that table, whereas D and trimming came from the DNA. The sample yields about 71,000 clones, about 82% seen once. The sequenced material came from peripheral blood. This TCR came from a man between 50 and 59 years old with active COVID-19. The chain couples TRBV2 to TRBJ2-1, with 11 bases that match TRBD2. This chain's CDR3 is CASSELRTSGSYNEQFF. The DNA of the CDR3 is TGTGCCAGCAGTGAACTCCGGACTAGCGGGTCCTACAATGAGCAGTTCTTC. Full variable domain (rest looked up from reference TRBV2 and TRBJ2-1): EPEVTQTPSHQVTQMGQEVILRCVPISNHLYFYWYRQILGQKVEFLVSFYNNEISEKSEIFDDQFSVERPDGSNFTLKIRSTKLEDSAMYFCASSELRTSGSYNEQFFGPGTRLTVL.